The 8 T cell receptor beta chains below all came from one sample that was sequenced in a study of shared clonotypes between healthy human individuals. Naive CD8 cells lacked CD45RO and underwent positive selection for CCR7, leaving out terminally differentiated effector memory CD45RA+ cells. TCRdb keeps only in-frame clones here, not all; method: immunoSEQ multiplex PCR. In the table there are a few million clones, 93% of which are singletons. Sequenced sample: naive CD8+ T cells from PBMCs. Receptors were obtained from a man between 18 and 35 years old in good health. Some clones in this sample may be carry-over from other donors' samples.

CDR3 amino acids: CASRPGTGLNGYTF. The DNA of the CDR3 is TGTGCCAGCAGACCCGGGACAGGGTTGAATGGCTACACCTTC. This chain connects TRBV7-9 to TRBJ1-2; 9 bases fit TRBD1. The CDR3 totals 14 residues. CDR1 is SEHNR and CDR2 is FQNEAQ in the germline V gene (reference sequence). Losses at the gene ends were 6 bases for V and 6 bases for J; bases not matched to a gene: 8.

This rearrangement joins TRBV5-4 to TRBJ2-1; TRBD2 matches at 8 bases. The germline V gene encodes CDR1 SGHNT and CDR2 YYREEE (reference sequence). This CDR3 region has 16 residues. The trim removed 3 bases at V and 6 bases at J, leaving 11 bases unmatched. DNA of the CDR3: TGTGCCAGCAGCTCGTGGCGTAGTGCGGGGGGCAATGAGCAGTTCTTC. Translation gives CASSSWRSAGGNEQFF.

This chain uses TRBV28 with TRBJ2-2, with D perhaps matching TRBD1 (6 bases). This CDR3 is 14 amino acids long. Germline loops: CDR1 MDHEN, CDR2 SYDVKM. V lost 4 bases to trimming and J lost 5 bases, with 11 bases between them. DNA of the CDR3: TGTGCCAGCAGTTCAGGGGAGAGGACCGGGGAGCTGTTTTTT. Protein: CASSSGERTGELFF.

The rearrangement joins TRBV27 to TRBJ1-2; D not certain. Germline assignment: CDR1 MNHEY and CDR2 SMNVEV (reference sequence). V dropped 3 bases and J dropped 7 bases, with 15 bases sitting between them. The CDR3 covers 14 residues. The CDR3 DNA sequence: TGTGCCAGCAGTTTTTTTGGAGGGCCGGGTGGCTACACCTTC. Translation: CASSFFGGPGGYTF.

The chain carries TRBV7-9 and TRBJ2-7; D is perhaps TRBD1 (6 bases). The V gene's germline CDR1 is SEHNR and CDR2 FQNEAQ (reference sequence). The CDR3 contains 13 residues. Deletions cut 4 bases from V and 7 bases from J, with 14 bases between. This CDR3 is CASSSITGWEQYF. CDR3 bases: TGTGCCAGCAGCTCGATTACAGGGTGGGAGCAGTACTTC. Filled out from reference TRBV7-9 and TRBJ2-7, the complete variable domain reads DTGVSQNPRHKITKRGQNVTFRCDPISEHNRLYWYRQTLGQGPEFLTYFQNEAQLEKSRLLSDRFSAERPKGSFSTLEIQRTEQGDSAMYLCASSSITGWEQYFGPGTRLTVT.

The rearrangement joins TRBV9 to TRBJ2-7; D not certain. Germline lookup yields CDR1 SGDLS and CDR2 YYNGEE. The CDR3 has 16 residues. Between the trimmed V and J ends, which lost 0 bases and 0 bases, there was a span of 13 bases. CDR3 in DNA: TGTGCCAGCAGCGTAGGTACCTCCCCGAGCTCCTACGAGCAGTACTTC. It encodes CASSVGTSPSSYEQYF. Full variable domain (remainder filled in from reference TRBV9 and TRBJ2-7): DSGVTQTPKHLITATGQRVTLRCSPRSGDLSVYWYQQSLDQGLQFLIQYYNGEERAKGNILERFSAQQFPDLHSELNLSSLELGDSALYFCASSVGTSPSSYEQYFGPGTRLTVT.

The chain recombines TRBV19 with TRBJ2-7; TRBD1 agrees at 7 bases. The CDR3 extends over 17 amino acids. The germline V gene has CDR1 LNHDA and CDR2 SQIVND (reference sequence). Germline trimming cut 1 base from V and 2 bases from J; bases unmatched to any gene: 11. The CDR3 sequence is CASSIGYVGTVTYEQYF. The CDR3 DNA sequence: TGTGCCAGTAGTATAGGGTACGTGGGGACAGTTACCTACGAGCAGTACTTC.

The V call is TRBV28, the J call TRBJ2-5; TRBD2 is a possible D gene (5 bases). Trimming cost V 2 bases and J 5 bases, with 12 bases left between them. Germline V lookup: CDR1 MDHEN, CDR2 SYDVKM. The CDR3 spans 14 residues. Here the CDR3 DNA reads TGTGCCAGCAGTTTACTGGAGGCTGAGGAGACCCAGTACTTC. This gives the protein CASSLLEAEETQYF.